This note documents a single TCR beta chain sequence. The target of this receptor is not known. No base-level quality is on record; no much larger clone is a single base apart. This sample was included in a study of cytomegalovirus exposure and HLA in healthy donors listed by TCRdb under 2017. Describing the broader study: An earlier analysis of several hundred of the donors reported about 300 Gb of sequence data and 117 million unique TCR beta sequences obtained from about 170 million T cells. Every repertoire in the discovery cohort had been generated on one and the same sequencing platform. Approximately 300 gigabases of sequencing data and around 88 million unique TCR sequences made up an early release that covered some 640 HLA-typed donors. To study patterns of TCR occurrence, a later analysis re-analyzed previously published TCR beta repertoires from 600 to 750 donors and added high-resolution HLA genotyping. Typing coverage differed by locus: A, B, C, DRB1 and DQB1 were typed in roughly 620-630 donors, DQA1 in 500 to 550, DPA1 in some 570, and DPB1 in 400 to 480. Because of strong linkage in the cohort, a handful of DR-DQ haplotypes were treated as single units for association and clustering. In an earlier analysis of a few hundred of the donors, high-throughput TCR beta sequencing was used to judge whether each TCR beta V gene segment behaved as functional or pseudogenic. Across some 400 genotyped donors of the cohort, an average of about 250,000 unique TCR beta nucleotide sequences per donor were sequenced, and approximately 17% of those sequences were non-productive. In the later analysis, no new phenotypic data were used to find candidate immune exposures; instead, reliance was placed on TCR beta sequences and their occurrence across donors. Donor age, sex, ethnicity and CMV serostatus were collected together with the repertoire data. The study aimed to test whether cataloging public T cell receptors could reveal signatures of past pathogen exposure. Among the roughly 400 genotyped donors, approximately 82% belonged to the genetic ancestry cluster associated with self-reported Caucasian donors. Both class I and class II loci were covered by HLA typing, at four-digit resolution. The T cell repertoires of around 670 subjects were profiled by immunosequencing and related to cytomegalovirus serostatus. A separate validation cohort of 100 to 150 different subjects was used in addition to the roughly 640-subject first cohort. To predict cytomegalovirus infection status, the study combined high-throughput TCR immunosequencing, statistical association of individual TCRs with disease status, and machine learning. Genome-wide SNP genotypes for about 55% of the roughly 670 donors were used in a later genetic analysis, which treated that subset as a discovery cohort.

The germline V gene (reference sequence) sets CDR1 to GTSNPN and CDR2 to SVGIG. The junction carries 9 bases between V and J, which are trimmed by 5 bases and 2 bases respectively. Measured from the cysteine to the phenylalanine, the CDR3 is 12 residues long. The retained sequence is limited to the CDR3, 36 bases, with the frame set at the first base. The cohort was made up of approximately 670 healthy bone marrow donors. Cohort members were all nominally healthy when sampled, although unrecorded immune exposures were likely present. The donor tested CMV seronegative, placing the donor among the approximately 360 seronegative members of the cohort. Each donor provided a peripheral blood sample, and peripheral blood mononuclear cells were used for TCR beta sequencing. The Qiagen DNeasy Blood Extraction Kit was used to extract genomic DNA from the blood cell samples. Overall study outcomes, separate from this receptor: When HLA alleles, especially DR and DQ, strongly co-occurred, attributing TCR associations to individual alleles was difficult. The earlier analysis of approximately 540 of the donors excluded roughly 16 rarely observed V segments, including chromosome 9 orphons, because counts were too low. It was suggested by the authors that the approach could potentially be generalized to other disease states and immunological phenotypes. A later analysis associated some 17,000 TCR beta sequences with specific HLA alleles at a false discovery rate of 0.05. Broadly in line with IMGT annotations, most TCR beta V segments showed up in productive rearrangements about 87% or about 30% of the time in an earlier analysis of approximately 640 of the donors. Most TCR sequences were observed very rarely across donors, whereas some public TCRs were present in many individuals. In a later analysis, TCR association rates were found to vary across HLA loci, with the most associated TCRs seen for DRB1 alleles and the fewest for HLA-C alleles. A further reported finding was that TCR beta sequences accurately predicted the HLA-A and HLA-B alleles for most subjects in the first cohort. CMV serostatus was the only immune exposure information available for the cohort. In a later analysis, HLA-associated TCR beta chains were found to be more clonally expanded and to have lower generation probabilities than equally common non-associated chains. The sequencing pipeline was judged likely to have produced a cluster of highly shared sequence variants as a technical artifact. This cohort had only TCR beta chains sequenced, and the lack of alpha or paired-chain data limited which features could be detected. Linkage disequilibrium might explain the correlated functional status among segregating V segments, but an unknown experimental factor could not be excluded. In a later genetic analysis, fewer N-insertions in productive TCRs were reported among donors in an Asian-associated ancestry cluster than the roughly 700-donor mean. In vitro tests confirmed that a few of the cytomegalovirus-associated TCR beta chains recognize cytomegalovirus antigens. A later analysis found that most CMV-associated TCR beta chains appeared HLA-restricted, with HLA associations seemingly driven largely by CMV exposure. A total of 150 or so TCR beta chains were listed by the study as associated with cytomegalovirus. A later analysis reported that several top co-occurrence clusters appeared linked to parvovirus B19, influenza, CMV and Epstein-Barr virus. The presence/absence analyses assumed that sequencing depth was roughly uniform across donors, and that assumption may not be true. V-gene and J-gene trimming of TCR beta chains was associated with a missense DCLRE1C variant in a later genetic analysis, and the association was replicated in an independent cohort. Some IMGT-functional V segments, including TRBV6-2 and TRBV6-3, could not be told apart with the 87-base-pair reads, so those segments were excluded. The classifier was reported to diagnose cytomegalovirus status with high specificity and sensitivity in both the original cohort and the validation cohort. HLA typing was unavailable for some donors at each locus, so association tests used only the typed subset.

Library preparation employed the immunoSEQ multiplex PCR assay. For the multiplex PCR, a mixture combining 60 forward primers for TCR Vbeta segments and 13 reverse primers for TCR Jbeta segments was used. A multiplex PCR assay on genomic DNA amplified the CDR3 region of rearranged TCR beta genes. On the Illumina HiSeq System, the amplified TCR beta libraries were sequenced as 87-base-pair reads. Per the authors' processing: A later analysis tallied 75 million to 95 million unique TCR beta chains across the 666 repertoires, and around 10 million of those chains were shared by two or more donors. Raw reads were error-corrected and collapsed into unique sequences by a nearest-neighbor algorithm in which closely related sequences were merged to remove PCR and sequencing errors. Alignment of CDR3 sequences to IMGT reference sequences was used to assign V, D and J gene segments. Each retained sequence needed at least a six-nucleotide match to both a V gene segment and a J gene segment. Rearrangements were called productive when the CDR3 lacked stop codons and stayed in frame with V and J; all others were non-productive. Following IMGT convention, CDR3 was defined as the stretch from the second conserved V-encoded cysteine up to the conserved J-encoded phenylalanine. Sequences without an unambiguous match to a single V gene segment were excluded from the earlier analysis of a few hundred of the donors. In an earlier analysis of some 590 of the donors, V segments were called functional above 56.7% productive rearrangements and were called segregating when the between-donor standard deviation exceeded 5%. To diagnose cytomegalovirus status from the catalog of TCR beta chain sequences, a statistical classification framework was built. V and J gene assignment, in a later analysis, came from comparing TCR nucleotide sequences with IMGT/GENE-DB human TR gene sequences. Using the TCRdist pipeline, a later analysis assigned CDR3 sequences along with most-parsimonious VDJ recombination scenarios. In a later analysis, every TCR beta chain was defined by the combination of its CDR3 amino acid sequence and its V-gene family, and reads without a unique V-gene family were dropped. A later analysis removed 550 to 650 highly shared, low-generation-probability nucleotide sequences to deal with suspected cross-contamination and a sequencing artifact. In a later analysis, a clonal expansion index for each public chain was calculated from normalized within-repertoire ranks of inferred template counts. In a later analysis, generation probabilities were computed using a VDJ recombination model fitted to out-of-frame rearrangements, and the results were checked against IGoR. A later analysis scored TCR-TCR, TCR-HLA and TCR-CMV co-occurrence with hypergeometric tests, applying a repertoire-size bias correction to TCR pairs. To estimate false discovery rates, a later analysis permuted the HLA or CMV assignments 20 times. In a later analysis, co-occurring TCRs were grouped with DBSCAN, and TCRdist sequence similarity was added when clustering was performed within HLA-allele-positive subsets. Repertoires with fewer than 30,000 or more than 120,000 public chains were left out of co-occurrence clustering, as were a handful of repertoires with anomalous nucleotide sharing. TCRdb's version of the immuneACCESS table is confined to in-frame rearrangements and falls short of the full clone set. An unresolved V gene accounts for under half of the shortfall where checked; the remainder is of unknown origin. D and trimming were read from the DNA, whereas the V and J calls and clone size are those reported in that table. The sample contains 170,000 or so clones, 84% of them found a single time. In total, the top ten clones hold about 0.4% of the sample.

Input material: PBMCs. In this chain, TRBV30 is recombined with TRBJ1-2; the D segment cannot be called with confidence. The receptor comes from a boy aged 2 to 10 in good health and CMV-seronegative. The DNA sequence is given as TGTGCCTGGGGGTTGAGGAACTATGGCTACACCTTC. Its protein reads: CAWGLRNYGYTF.